This TCR beta chain was profiled in a study of T cells in Graves' hyperthyroidism and ophthalmopathy. Points from the study as a whole: Stable hyperthyroidism and ophthalmopathy were separated using 13 V-J signatures. Also found in blood were most expanded thyroid clonotypes above 0.001.

V lost 3 bases, J lost 6 bases, and 10 bases lay in between. The CDR3 extends over 14 amino acids. CDR1 and CDR2 from the germline V gene are KGHDR and SFDVKD. Researchers defined stable Graves' hyperthyroidism as no ophthalmopathy progression within 18 months. Researchers barred patients who had uncontrolled infection, other autoimmune disease, pregnancy or lactation. Using RNA transcripts as the source, TCR beta CDR3 regions were amplified. The primer set for the first-round RT-PCR of the TCR CDR3 was HTBI. TCRdb reprocessed the multiplex PCR reads with MiXCR, giving one entry per CDR3 protein. Of more than 650,000 distinct CDR3 sequences listed, around 15% are singletons. This clonotype has just a few counts. Its antigen is not known.

Material for sequencing was blood. This clonotype was sampled from a woman younger than 35 with Graves' hyperthyroidism. This rearrangement joins TRBV24-1 to TRBJ2-2; D might be TRBD2 (5 bases). CDR3 region: CATSDRDYPGELFF. CDR3 DNA: TGTGCCACCAGTGATCGAGACTATCCCGGGGAGCTGTTTTTT.